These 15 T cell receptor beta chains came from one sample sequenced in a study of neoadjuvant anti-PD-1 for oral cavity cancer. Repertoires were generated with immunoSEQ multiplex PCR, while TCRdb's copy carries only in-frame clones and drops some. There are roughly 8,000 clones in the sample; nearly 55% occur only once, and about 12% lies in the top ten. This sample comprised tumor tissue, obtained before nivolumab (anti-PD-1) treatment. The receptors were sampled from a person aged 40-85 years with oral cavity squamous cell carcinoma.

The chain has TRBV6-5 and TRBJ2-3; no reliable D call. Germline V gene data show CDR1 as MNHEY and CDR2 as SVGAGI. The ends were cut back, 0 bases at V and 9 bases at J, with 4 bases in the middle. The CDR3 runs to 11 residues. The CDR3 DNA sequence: TGTGCCAGCAGTTACTCATCGACGCAGTATTTT. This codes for CASSYSSTQYF.

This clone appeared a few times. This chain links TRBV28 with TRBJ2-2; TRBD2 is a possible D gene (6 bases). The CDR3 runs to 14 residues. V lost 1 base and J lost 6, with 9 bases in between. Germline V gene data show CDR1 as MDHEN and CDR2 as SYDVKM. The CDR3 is CASSLSSAAGELFF. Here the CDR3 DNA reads TGTGCCAGCAGTTTATCTAGCGCAGCCGGGGAGCTGTTTTTT.

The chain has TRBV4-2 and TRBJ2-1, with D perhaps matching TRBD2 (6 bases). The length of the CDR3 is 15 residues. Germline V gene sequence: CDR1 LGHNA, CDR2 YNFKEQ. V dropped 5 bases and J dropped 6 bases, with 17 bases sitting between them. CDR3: CASSLGGGPSNEQFF. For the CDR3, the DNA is TGTGCCAGCAGCTTGGGGGGTGGACCTTCCAATGAGCAGTTCTTC.

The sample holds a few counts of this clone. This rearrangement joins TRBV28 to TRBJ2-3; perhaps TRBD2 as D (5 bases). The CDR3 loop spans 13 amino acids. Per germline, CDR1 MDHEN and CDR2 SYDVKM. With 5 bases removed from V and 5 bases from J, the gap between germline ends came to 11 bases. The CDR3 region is CASSALGRDTQYF. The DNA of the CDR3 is TGTGCCAGCAGTGCCTTGGGGAGAGATACGCAGTATTTT.

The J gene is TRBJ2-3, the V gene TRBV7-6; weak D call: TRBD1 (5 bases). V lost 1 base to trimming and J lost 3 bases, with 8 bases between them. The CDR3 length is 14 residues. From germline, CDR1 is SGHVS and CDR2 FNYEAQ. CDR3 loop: CASSLEGRTDTQYF. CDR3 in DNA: TGTGCCAGCAGCTTAGAGGGGCGGACAGATACGCAGTATTTT.

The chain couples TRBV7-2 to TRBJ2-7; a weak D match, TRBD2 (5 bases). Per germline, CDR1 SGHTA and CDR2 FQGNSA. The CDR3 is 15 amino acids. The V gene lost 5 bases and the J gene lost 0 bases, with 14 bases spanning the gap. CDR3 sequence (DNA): TGTGCCAGCAGCCCACCCGTCGGGGTCTCCTACGAGCAGTACTTC. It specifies CASSPPVGVSYEQYF. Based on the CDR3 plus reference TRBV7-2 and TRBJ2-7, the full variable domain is GAGVSQSPSNKVTEKGKDVELRCDPISGHTALYWYRQSLGQGLEFLIYFQGNSAPDKSGLPSDRFSAERTGGSVSTLTIQRTQQEDSAVYLCASSPPVGVSYEQYFGPGTRLTVT.

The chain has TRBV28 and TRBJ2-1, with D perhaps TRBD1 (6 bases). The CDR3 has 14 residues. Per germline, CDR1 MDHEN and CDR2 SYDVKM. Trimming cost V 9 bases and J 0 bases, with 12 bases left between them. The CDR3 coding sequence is TGTGCCAGTCACCAGGGGATCTCCTACAATGAGCAGTTCTTC. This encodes CASHQGISYNEQFF.

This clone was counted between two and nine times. The DNA of the CDR3 is TGTGCCTGGGGACGGGGCCTCCTGGAGCAGTACTTC. Its translation is CAWGRGLLEQYF. The chain links TRBV30 to TRBJ2-7; D is perhaps TRBD1 or TRBD2 (5 bases each). Germline assignment: CDR1 GTSNPN and CDR2 SVGIG (reference sequence). This CDR3 region has 12 residues. Trimming removed 5 bases from V and 7 bases from J, with 15 bases in between.

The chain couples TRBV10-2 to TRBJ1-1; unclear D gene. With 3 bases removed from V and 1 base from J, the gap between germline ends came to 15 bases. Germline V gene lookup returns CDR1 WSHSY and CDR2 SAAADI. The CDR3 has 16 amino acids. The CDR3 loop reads CASSEIPPGENTEAFF. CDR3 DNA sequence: TGCGCCAGCAGTGAAATTCCCCCGGGCGAGAACACTGAAGCTTTCTTT.

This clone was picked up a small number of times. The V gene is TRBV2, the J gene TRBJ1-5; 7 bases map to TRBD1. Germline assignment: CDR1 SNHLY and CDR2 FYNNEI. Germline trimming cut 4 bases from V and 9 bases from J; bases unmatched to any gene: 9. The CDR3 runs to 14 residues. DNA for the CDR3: TGTGCCAGCAGTGGTGGGACAGACATTGTGCCCCAGCATTTT. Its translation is CASSGGTDIVPQHF.

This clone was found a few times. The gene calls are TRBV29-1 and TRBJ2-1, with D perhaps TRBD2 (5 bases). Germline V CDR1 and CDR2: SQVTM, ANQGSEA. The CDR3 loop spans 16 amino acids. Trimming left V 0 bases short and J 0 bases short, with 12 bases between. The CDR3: CSVEDPSRDSYNEQFF. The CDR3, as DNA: TGCAGCGTTGAAGATCCGAGCCGGGACTCCTACAATGAGCAGTTCTTC.

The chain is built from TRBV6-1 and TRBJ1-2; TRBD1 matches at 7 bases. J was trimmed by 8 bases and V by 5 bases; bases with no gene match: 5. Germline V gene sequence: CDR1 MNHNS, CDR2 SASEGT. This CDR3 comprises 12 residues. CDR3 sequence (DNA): TGTGCCAGCAGTTCTCGGACAGGCGGCTACACCTTC. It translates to CASSSRTGGYTF.

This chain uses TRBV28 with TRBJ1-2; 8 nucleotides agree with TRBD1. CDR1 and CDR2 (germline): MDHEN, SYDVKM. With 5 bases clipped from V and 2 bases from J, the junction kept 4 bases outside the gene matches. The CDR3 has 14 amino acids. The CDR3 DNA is TGTGCCAGCAGTCCTACAGGGGGAAACTATGGCTACACCTTC. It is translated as CASSPTGGNYGYTF.

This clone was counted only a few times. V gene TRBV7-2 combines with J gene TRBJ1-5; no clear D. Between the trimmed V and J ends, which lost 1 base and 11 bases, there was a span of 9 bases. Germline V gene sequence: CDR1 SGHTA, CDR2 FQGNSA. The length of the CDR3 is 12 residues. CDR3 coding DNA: TGTGCCAGCAGCTTAGTCCAAGGAGCCCAGCATTTT. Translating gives CASSLVQGAQHF.

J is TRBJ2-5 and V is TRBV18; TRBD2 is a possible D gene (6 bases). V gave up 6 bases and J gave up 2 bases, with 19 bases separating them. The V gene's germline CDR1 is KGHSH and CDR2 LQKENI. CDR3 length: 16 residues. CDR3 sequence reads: CASSQGGRALQETQYF. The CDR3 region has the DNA TGTGCCAGCTCCCAGGGAGGCAGGGCTTTGCAAGAGACCCAGTACTTC.